One T cell receptor (beta chain) is described in this entry. Method: immunoSEQ multiplex PCR; TCRdb's copy keeps in-frame clones and lacks some. This sample has 2 million to 2.5 million clones, with 90% to 97% found just once. The CDR3 is made up of 15 amino acids. The V end lost 0 bases, the J end lost 1 base, and 7 bases lay between the germline ends. The germline CDR1 and CDR2 sequences are MGHRA and YSYEKL. These data come from a study of shared clonotypes between healthy human individuals. This chain connects TRBV4-1 to TRBJ1-5; D ambiguous. The TCR comes from a man aged 18 to 30 in good health. The sequencing input was naive CD4+ T cells sorted from blood. Subset: CD45RA+ positively selected. The CDR3 loop reads CASSQDFTSNQPQHF. The CDR3 DNA is TGCGCCAGCAGCCAAGATTTTACGAGCAATCAGCCCCAGCATTTT.